Listed below are T cell receptor beta chains from one sample, sequenced in a study of Ad26.COV2.S vaccination and SARS-CoV-2 variants. TCRdb keeps only in-frame clones here, not all; method: immunoSEQ multiplex PCR. Counted here are 350,000 to 450,000 clones, 70% to 90% occurring once; the ten biggest clones make up approximately 1.9%. The sample was peripheral blood, taken in a trial of Ad26.COV2.S vaccine versus placebo. These receptors were collected from a person between 18 and 65 years old who received the Ad26.COV2.S COVID-19 vaccine or a placebo. The CDR3 runs from the conserved cysteine through the conserved F or W. Each record gives: D gene, J gene, clone size, V gene, CDR3 protein, CDR3 DNA. D genes are given only for firm matches. The listing skips clone size in some rows; elsewhere it reads once, few, many or a size class.

D gene: NA; J gene: TRBJ2-1; clone size: NA; V gene: TRBV7-3; CDR3 protein: CASSSTPRNEQFF; CDR3 DNA: TGTGCCAGCAGCTCGACTCCACGTAATGAGCAGTTCTTC
D gene: TRBD1; J gene: TRBJ2-7; clone size: NA; V gene: TRBV4-1; CDR3 protein: CASSRGTGSLPEQYF; CDR3 DNA: TGCGCCAGCAGCCGGGGGACAGGGAGTCTGCCCGAGCAGTACTTC
D gene: NA; J gene: TRBJ1-5; clone size: once; V gene: TRBV19; CDR3 protein: CASSKAGSFVQPQHF; CDR3 DNA: TGTGCCAGTAGTAAGGCAGGGAGTTTCGTTCAGCCCCAGCATTTT
D gene: NA; J gene: TRBJ1-3; clone size: once; V gene: TRBV5-4; CDR3 protein: CASSLGGARSGNTIYF; CDR3 DNA: TGTGCCAGCAGCTTGGGAGGGGCCCGCTCTGGAAACACCATATATTTT
D gene: TRBD1; J gene: TRBJ1-2; clone size: NA; V gene: TRBV9; CDR3 protein: CASSVGWTGSYGYTF; CDR3 DNA: TGTGCCAGCAGCGTAGGGTGGACAGGGTCCTATGGCTACACCTTC
D gene: TRBD2; J gene: TRBJ2-7; clone size: NA; V gene: TRBV4-3; CDR3 protein: CASSQRTSDYEQYF; CDR3 DNA: TGCGCCAGCAGCCAGCGGACTAGCGACTACGAGCAGTACTTC
D gene: NA; J gene: TRBJ1-3; clone size: NA; V gene: TRBV14; CDR3 protein: CASRRGSSGNTIYF; CDR3 DNA: TGTGCCAGCAGACGTGGCTCCTCTGGAAACACCATATATTTT
D gene: NA; J gene: TRBJ2-3; clone size: NA; V gene: TRBV7-3; CDR3 protein: CASSLGHSDTQYF; CDR3 DNA: TGTGCCAGCAGCTTAGGGCACTCAGATACGCAGTATTTT
D gene: TRBD2; J gene: TRBJ2-7; clone size: NA; V gene: TRBV7-9; CDR3 protein: CASSLLGGTSGRVHEQYF; CDR3 DNA: TGTGCCAGCAGCCTACTTGGGGGGACTAGCGGGAGAGTCCACGAGCAGTACTTC
D gene: NA; J gene: TRBJ2-1; clone size: NA; V gene: TRBV29-1; CDR3 protein: CSVDPGRDFEQFF; CDR3 DNA: TGCAGCGTTGATCCGGGCAGGGATTTTGAGCAGTTCTTC
D gene: NA; J gene: TRBJ2-2; clone size: once; V gene: TRBV14; CDR3 protein: CASSRRWGPANTGELFF; CDR3 DNA: TGTGCCAGCAGCCGCCGTTGGGGACCTGCGAACACCGGGGAGCTGTTTTTT
D gene: NA; J gene: TRBJ2-7; clone size: NA; V gene: TRBV19; CDR3 protein: CASSIGRGTSYEQYF; CDR3 DNA: TGTGCCAGTAGTATCGGTCGCGGGACATCCTACGAGCAGTACTTC
D gene: NA; J gene: TRBJ1-2; clone size: NA; V gene: TRBV28; CDR3 protein: CASSFRTANGYTF; CDR3 DNA: TGTGCCAGCAGTTTTAGGACAGCTAATGGCTACACCTTC
D gene: NA; J gene: TRBJ2-1; clone size: NA; V gene: TRBV28; CDR3 protein: CASRLRAGPGEQFF; CDR3 DNA: TGTGCCAGCAGACTAAGGGCCGGGCCGGGTGAGCAGTTCTTC
D gene: TRBD1; J gene: TRBJ2-1; clone size: NA; V gene: TRBV7-8; CDR3 protein: CASSSPTGDEQFF; CDR3 DNA: TGTGCCAGCAGCTCACCCACAGGGGATGAGCAGTTCTTC
D gene: NA; J gene: TRBJ2-7; clone size: NA; V gene: TRBV2; CDR3 protein: CASSEQGPLNRKYF; CDR3 DNA: TGTGCCAGCAGTGAACAGGGCCCGTTAAATCGGAAGTACTTC
D gene: NA; J gene: TRBJ2-5; clone size: NA; V gene: TRBV5-4; CDR3 protein: CASTTTGTEETQYF; CDR3 DNA: TGTGCCAGCACCACCACCGGGACCGAAGAGACCCAGTACTTC
D gene: TRBD1; J gene: TRBJ2-2; clone size: NA; V gene: TRBV24-1; CDR3 protein: CATSDLPGQGGTNTGELFF; CDR3 DNA: TGTGCCACCAGTGATTTACCCGGACAGGGCGGAACGAACACCGGGGAGCTGTTTTTT
D gene: NA; J gene: TRBJ1-2; clone size: NA; V gene: TRBV7-3; CDR3 protein: CASSPGDTPGGYTF; CDR3 DNA: TGTGCCAGCAGCCCGGGAGACACACCAGGAGGCTACACCTTC
D gene: NA; J gene: TRBJ2-6; clone size: NA; V gene: TRBV21-1; CDR3 protein: CASSPGLAGGSGANVLTF; CDR3 DNA: TGTGCCAGCAGCCCCGGACTAGCGGGAGGTTCTGGGGCCAACGTCCTGACTTTC
D gene: NA; J gene: TRBJ1-5; clone size: few; V gene: TRBV7-2; CDR3 protein: CASTRDAKSGQPQHF; CDR3 DNA: TGTGCCAGCACCCGGGACGCTAAAAGCGGCCAGCCCCAGCATTTT
D gene: NA; J gene: TRBJ1-5; clone size: NA; V gene: TRBV2; CDR3 protein: CASSEFNQPQHF; CDR3 DNA: TGTGCCAGCAGTGAGTTCAATCAGCCCCAGCATTTT
D gene: NA; J gene: TRBJ1-1; clone size: NA; V gene: TRBV5-5; CDR3 protein: CASSFSGRNTEAFF; CDR3 DNA: TGTGCCAGCAGCTTCTCAGGGAGGAACACTGAAGCTTTCTTT
D gene: TRBD2; J gene: TRBJ2-7; clone size: NA; V gene: TRBV5-6; CDR3 protein: CASSLAGGSPGVEQYF; CDR3 DNA: TGTGCCAGCAGCCTGGCCGGCGGGAGCCCCGGGGTCGAGCAGTACTTC
D gene: TRBD1; J gene: TRBJ1-5; clone size: once; V gene: TRBV5-1; CDR3 protein: CASRLGTGENQPQHF; CDR3 DNA: TGCGCCAGCAGACTAGGGACAGGGGAGAATCAGCCCCAGCATTTT
D gene: NA; J gene: TRBJ1-1; clone size: NA; V gene: TRBV19; CDR3 protein: CASSIKPSRWGTEAFF; CDR3 DNA: TGTGCCAGTAGTATAAAACCCTCCAGATGGGGAACTGAAGCTTTCTTT
D gene: TRBD1; J gene: TRBJ2-7; clone size: NA; V gene: TRBV6-2/TRBV6-3; CDR3 protein: CASSSRQGTYEQYF; CDR3 DNA: TGTGCCAGCAGTTCCCGACAGGGCACCTACGAGCAGTACTTC
D gene: TRBD1; J gene: TRBJ2-7; clone size: NA; V gene: TRBV27; CDR3 protein: CASSPSPTGWSSYYEQYF; CDR3 DNA: TGTGCCAGCAGTCCCTCCCCGACAGGGTGGAGCAGTTACTACGAGCAGTACTTC
D gene: NA; J gene: TRBJ1-1; clone size: once; V gene: TRBV15; CDR3 protein: CATSREGGLGAFF; CDR3 DNA: TGTGCCACCAGCAGAGAAGGGGGGCTTGGGGCTTTCTTT
D gene: NA; J gene: TRBJ1-1; clone size: NA; V gene: TRBV5-1; CDR3 protein: CASSFVLGDTEAFF; CDR3 DNA: TGCGCCAGCAGCTTCGTTTTGGGTGACACTGAAGCTTTCTTT
D gene: NA; J gene: TRBJ1-5; clone size: NA; V gene: TRBV24-1; CDR3 protein: CATRAEGGNQPQHF; CDR3 DNA: TGTGCCACCAGAGCCGAAGGGGGCAATCAGCCCCAGCATTTT
D gene: NA; J gene: TRBJ2-6; clone size: once; V gene: TRBV6-2/TRBV6-3; CDR3 protein: CASSYGTGSGANVLTF; CDR3 DNA: TGTGCCAGCAGTTACGGGACGGGCTCTGGGGCCAACGTCCTGACTTTC
D gene: NA; J gene: TRBJ1-2; clone size: once; V gene: TRBV3-1/TRBV3-2; CDR3 protein: CASSQERYGYTF; CDR3 DNA: TGTGCCAGCAGCCAAGAGCGGTATGGCTACACCTTC
D gene: NA; J gene: TRBJ1-6; clone size: once; V gene: TRBV6-5; CDR3 protein: CASSYRPEGGNSPLHF; CDR3 DNA: TGTGCCAGCAGTTACCGGCCTGAGGGGGGTAATTCACCCCTCCACTTT
D gene: NA; J gene: TRBJ2-2; clone size: once; V gene: TRBV28; CDR3 protein: CASNSFPLGTQGANTGELFF; CDR3 DNA: TGTGCCAGCAACTCTTTCCCCCTCGGGACCCAGGGAGCGAACACCGGGGAGCTGTTTTTT
D gene: NA; J gene: TRBJ2-2; clone size: NA; V gene: TRBV7-7; CDR3 protein: CASSYGVRDTGELFF; CDR3 DNA: TGTGCCAGCAGCTATGGGGTCAGGGACACCGGGGAGCTGTTTTTT
D gene: NA; J gene: TRBJ2-2; clone size: NA; V gene: TRBV20-1; CDR3 protein: CSASFGGPNTGELFF; CDR3 DNA: TGCAGTGCTAGTTTTGGAGGGCCGAACACCGGGGAGCTGTTTTTT
D gene: NA; J gene: TRBJ1-4; clone size: once; V gene: TRBV12-5; CDR3 protein: CASGPSNEKLFF; CDR3 DNA: TGTGCTAGTGGTCCCTCGAATGAAAAACTGTTTTTT
D gene: NA; J gene: TRBJ1-2; clone size: NA; V gene: TRBV5-5; CDR3 protein: CASSLLDSYGYTF; CDR3 DNA: TGTGCCAGCAGCTTGTTGGACAGCTATGGCTACACCTTC
D gene: TRBD1; J gene: TRBJ1-6; clone size: few; V gene: TRBV10-1; CDR3 protein: CASKTQLRDRGSPLHF; CDR3 DNA: TGCGCCAGCAAGACCCAGCTTCGGGACAGGGGTTCACCCCTCCACTTT
D gene: TRBD2; J gene: TRBJ2-3; clone size: NA; V gene: TRBV6-1; CDR3 protein: CASSKAGVGDTQYF; CDR3 DNA: TGTGCCAGCAGTAAAGCGGGAGTGGGAGATACGCAGTATTTT
D gene: NA; J gene: TRBJ2-7; clone size: NA; V gene: TRBV24-1; CDR3 protein: CATSDGQKYEQYF; CDR3 DNA: TGTGCCACCAGTGATGGACAGAAGTACGAGCAGTACTTC
D gene: TRBD1; J gene: TRBJ1-2; clone size: NA; V gene: TRBV6-2/TRBV6-3; CDR3 protein: CASSYDRENGYTF; CDR3 DNA: TGTGCCAGCAGTTATGACAGGGAGAATGGCTACACCTTC
D gene: TRBD1; J gene: TRBJ1-2; clone size: NA; V gene: TRBV11-1; CDR3 protein: CASSQGQGRGYTF; CDR3 DNA: TGTGCCAGCAGCCAGGGACAGGGAAGGGGCTACACCTTC
D gene: NA; J gene: TRBJ2-1; clone size: NA; V gene: TRBV11-3; CDR3 protein: CASSQEAEQFF; CDR3 DNA: TGTGCCAGCAGCCAGGAGGCTGAGCAGTTCTTC
D gene: NA; J gene: TRBJ1-2; clone size: NA; V gene: TRBV19; CDR3 protein: CASSILLTNYGYTF; CDR3 DNA: TGTGCCAGTAGTATTCTCCTAACGAACTATGGCTACACCTTC
D gene: NA; J gene: TRBJ2-7; clone size: once; V gene: TRBV4-1; CDR3 protein: CASSQETRGRPVHYEQYF; CDR3 DNA: TGCGCCAGCAGCCAAGAGACCCGTGGGCGGCCGGTCCACTACGAGCAGTACTTC
D gene: NA; J gene: TRBJ1-1; clone size: NA; V gene: TRBV6-5; CDR3 protein: CASSYPGVEAFF; CDR3 DNA: TGTGCCAGCAGTTATCCAGGGGTTGAAGCTTTCTTT
D gene: TRBD1; J gene: TRBJ1-1; clone size: NA; V gene: TRBV5-5; CDR3 protein: CASSFGGTGPMNTEAFF; CDR3 DNA: TGTGCCAGCAGCTTCGGAGGGACAGGGCCGATGAACACTGAAGCTTTCTTT
D gene: NA; J gene: TRBJ2-2; clone size: NA; V gene: TRBV2; CDR3 protein: CASSEDMGELFF; CDR3 DNA: TGTGCCAGCAGTGAGGACATGGGGGAGCTGTTTTTT
D gene: TRBD2; J gene: TRBJ2-1; clone size: many; V gene: TRBV11-3; CDR3 protein: CASSPRTSGLYNEQFF; CDR3 DNA: TGTGCCAGCAGCCCCCGGACTAGCGGCCTTTACAATGAGCAGTTCTTC
D gene: NA; J gene: TRBJ2-1; clone size: NA; V gene: TRBV4-3; CDR3 protein: CASSQDSAGVGEQFF; CDR3 DNA: TGCGCCAGCAGCCAAGATAGTGCAGGCGTGGGTGAGCAGTTCTTC
D gene: NA; J gene: TRBJ2-1; clone size: NA; V gene: TRBV4-2; CDR3 protein: CASSQRARTMLAEYNEQFF; CDR3 DNA: TGTGCCAGCAGCCAACGAGCCCGGACTATGTTAGCGGAATACAATGAGCAGTTCTTC
D gene: NA; J gene: TRBJ2-2; clone size: few; V gene: TRBV4-2; CDR3 protein: CASSRMGRANTGELFF; CDR3 DNA: TGTGCCAGCAGCCGTATGGGACGAGCGAACACCGGGGAGCTGTTTTTT
D gene: TRBD2; J gene: TRBJ2-2; clone size: few; V gene: TRBV18; CDR3 protein: CASSPATGRVSGELFF; CDR3 DNA: TGTGCCAGCTCACCAGCTACTGGGAGGGTGTCCGGGGAGCTGTTTTTT
D gene: TRBD2; J gene: TRBJ2-3; clone size: once; V gene: TRBV10-2; CDR3 protein: CASSRTSGLTDTQYF; CDR3 DNA: TGCGCCAGCAGTAGAACTAGCGGGCTCACAGATACGCAGTATTTT
D gene: NA; J gene: TRBJ1-1; clone size: NA; V gene: TRBV5-8; CDR3 protein: CASSLRLGETFF; CDR3 DNA: TGTGCCAGCAGCCTTCGTTTAGGGGAAACTTTCTTT